Below, 10 T cell receptor beta chains from the same sample are listed, as sequenced in a study of regulatory T cells in long-lasting Graves disease. The time point: persistent/refractory GD, antithyroid drugs over 5 years with positive TRAb. RNA from PBMCs was the source of the TCR library. Construction of TCR beta libraries relied on iRepertoire HTBI primers and on Arm-PCR targeting CDR3 regions. MiXCR was run by TCRdb on the multiplex PCR reads, yielding one entry per CDR3 protein. The table shows about 400,000 distinct CDR3 sequences, with about a fifth occurring only once. Sample: peripheral blood mononuclear cells (PBMCs), taken when the disease was refractory, from a patient treated with antithyroid drugs. These receptors all come from a female donor with Graves disease.

Turning to this clonotype: Being one base from a much bigger clone, this may be a read error. This CDR3 fails to terminate in the conserved phenylalanine or tryptophan, so it likely reflects a read error. The DNA is omitted, as the CDR3 cannot be located on it reliably, and the CDR3 follows TCRdb's listing. V is TRBV6-1 and J is TRBJ1-2. Germline values: CDR1 MNHNS, CDR2 SASEGT. The CDR3 adds up to 11 amino acids, both ends counted. The CDR3 here is CASSELGLPDL.

The rearrangement uses TRBV4-1 and TRBJ2-5; 8 bases are a match to TRBD2. The V gene end was trimmed by 0 bases and the J gene end by 5 bases; junction bases not matched to a gene: 8. Per germline, CDR1 MGHRA and CDR2 YSYEKL. CDR3 length: 16 amino acids. The CDR3, as DNA: TGCGCCAGCAGCCAAGATTGGCCAGCGGGAGTCGAGACCCAGTACTTC. Translated, it gives CASSQDWPAGVETQYF.

In this sample, this clonotype turned up many times. The genes are TRBV28 and TRBJ1-2, with 9 bases that match TRBD1. Germline V gene lookup returns CDR1 MDHEN and CDR2 SYDVKM. The CDR3 contains 16 residues. The V and J ends lost 6 bases and 2 bases, in that order; junction bases with no gene match: 10. CDR3 in amino acids: CASRILTGGFNYGYTF. The CDR3 DNA follows: TGTGCCAGCAGGATATTAACAGGGGGCTTCAACTATGGCTACACCTTC.

The chain links TRBV24-1 to TRBJ2-7; possibly TRBD1 or TRBD2 for D (5 bases each). Germline V gene data show CDR1 as KGHDR and CDR2 as SFDVKD. The CDR3 totals 13 residues. The CDR3 nucleotides read TGTGCATCAGTCCCGGACACGGGGTACGAGCAGTACTTC. Its protein is CASVPDTGYEQYF.

The chain recombines TRBV11-1 with TRBJ2-3; D remains unclear. This CDR3 comprises 12 residues. From germline, CDR1 is SGHAT and CDR2 FQDESV (reference sequence). V was shortened by 7 bases and J by 9 bases, with 14 bases between the two germline ends. CDR3: CASTRGLGTQYF. As DNA, the CDR3 is TGTGCCAGCACCCGAGGCCTGGGGACGCAGTATTTT.

At least ten counts were recorded for this clonotype. The V gene is TRBV12-3 or TRBV12-4, the J gene TRBJ2-7, with 7 bases matching TRBD1. V lost 10 bases and J lost 5; bases outside the gene matches: 5. This CDR3 is 11 amino acids long. The CDR3 DNA is TGTGCCACGAGGGGGCTTGACGAGCAGTACTTC. Protein: CATRGLDEQYF.

A few counts support this clonotype. The chain recombines TRBV7-2 with TRBJ2-2; 11 bases map to TRBD2. There are 16 residues in the CDR3. Germline V lookup: CDR1 SGHTA, CDR2 FQGNSA. Trimming cost V 5 bases and J 2 bases; bases outside gene matches: 4. The CDR3 bases are TGTGCCAGCAGCACTAGCGGGAGAGTCAACACCGGGGAGCTGTTTTTT. This codes for CASSTSGRVNTGELFF.

The J gene is TRBJ2-5, the V gene TRBV29-1; 10 bases match TRBD1. Germline trimming cut 1 base from V and 3 bases from J; bases unmatched to any gene: 2. The CDR3 runs 14 residues. Germline CDR1 SQVTM, CDR2 ANQGSEA. The CDR3 spells CSVEAGTGEETQYF. CDR3 coding DNA: TGCAGCGTTGAAGCCGGGACAGGGGAAGAGACCCAGTACTTC.

Only one count was recorded for this clonotype. This chain joins TRBV6-2 or TRBV6-3 and TRBJ1-6, with a weak D call TRBD1 (5 bases). Germline CDR1 MNHEY, CDR2 SVGEGT. V lost 4 bases and J 3 bases, leaving 16 bases between the germline ends. This CDR3 spans 17 amino acids. CDR3 in DNA: TGTGCCAGCAGTTCCCGAGGAGGGGTTGACTATAATTCACCCCTCCACTTT. Translating gives CASSSRGGVDYNSPLHF.

In this sample, this clonotype turned up a few times. The gene calls are TRBV19 and TRBJ1-5; a possible D gene is TRBD1 (6 bases). The germline V and J ends were trimmed by 7 bases and 3 bases, with 13 bases remaining between them. The CDR3 covers 14 residues. Germline lookup yields CDR1 LNHDA and CDR2 SQIVND (reference sequence). The DNA of the CDR3 is TGTGCCAGTACCCTCGGACAGCTCAATCAGCCCCAGCATTTT. Translated, it gives CASTLGQLNQPQHF.